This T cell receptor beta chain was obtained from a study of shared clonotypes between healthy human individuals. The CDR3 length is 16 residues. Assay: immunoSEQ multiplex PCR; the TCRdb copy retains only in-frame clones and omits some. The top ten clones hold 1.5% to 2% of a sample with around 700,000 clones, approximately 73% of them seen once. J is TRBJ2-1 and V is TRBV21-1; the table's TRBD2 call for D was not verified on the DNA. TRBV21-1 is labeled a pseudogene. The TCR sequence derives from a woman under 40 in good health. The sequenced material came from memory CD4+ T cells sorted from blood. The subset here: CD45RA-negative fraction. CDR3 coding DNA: TGTGCCAGCAGATTCAAGGGCGGGAGAAGAGGCAATGAGCAGTTCTTC. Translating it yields CASRFKGGRRGNEQFF.